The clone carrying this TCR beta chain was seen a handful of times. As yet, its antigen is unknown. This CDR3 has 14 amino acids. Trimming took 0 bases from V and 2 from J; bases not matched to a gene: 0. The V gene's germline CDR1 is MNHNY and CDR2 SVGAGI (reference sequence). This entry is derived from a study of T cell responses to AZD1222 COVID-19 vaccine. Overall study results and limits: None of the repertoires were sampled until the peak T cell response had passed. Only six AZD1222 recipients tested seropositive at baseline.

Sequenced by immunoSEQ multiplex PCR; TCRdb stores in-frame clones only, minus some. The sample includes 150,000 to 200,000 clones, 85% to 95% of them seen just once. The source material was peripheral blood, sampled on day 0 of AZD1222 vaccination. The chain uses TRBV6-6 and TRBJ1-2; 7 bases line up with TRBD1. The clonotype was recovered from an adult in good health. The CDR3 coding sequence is TGTGCCAGCAGTTACTCGACAGGGAACTATGGCTACACCTTC. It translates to CASSYSTGNYGYTF.